Following are 21 T cell receptor delta chains from one sample sequenced in a study of gamma-delta T cells after stem cell transplantation. TCRdb called clones from the RT-PCR reads again using CATT. The sample records around 10,000 delta-chain clones, roughly 1.3% being singletons. Sequenced: gamma-delta T cells. These TCRs come from a human donor. It is not recorded whose cells these are; they may come from a transplant donor.

This clone was found a few times. The protein TCRdb lists belongs to a much larger clone and differs from this DNA's translation at residue 13, which points to a read error; the protein shown is made from the DNA. CDR3 loop: CACDTIQAGGHGGTDKLIF. DNA for the CDR3: TGTGCCTGTGACACCATCCAGGCTGGGGGCCACGGGGGCACCGATAAACTCATCTTT. The J gene is TRDJ1, the V gene TRDV2; the match to TRDD3 covers 7 bases. Per germline, CDR1 GEAIGNYY and CDR2 EKD. The CDR3 is 19 amino acids. Germline trimming cut 0 bases from V and 1 base from J; bases unmatched to any gene: 16.

The table lists this clone with a few counts. The CDR3 here is CACDSLGASHTDKLIF. The DNA for the CDR3 is TGTGCCTGTGACAGTCTGGGGGCCTCGCACACCGATAAACTCATCTTT. The chain is built from TRDV2 and TRDJ1; TRDD3 matches 7 bases. From germline, CDR1 is GEAIGNYY and CDR2 EKD. The trim removed 2 bases at V and 0 bases at J, leaving 8 bases unmatched. The CDR3 covers 16 residues.

This clone is labeled as medium-sized (0.01 to 0.1%). The chain uses TRDV2 and TRDJ3; 9 bases are a match to TRDD3. Germline V gene data show CDR1 as GEAIGNYY and CDR2 as EKD. CDR3 length: 19 amino acids. J lost 0 bases, V lost 4 bases, and 9 bases had no gene match. The CDR3 reads CACERVLGDRSWDTRQMFF. CDR3 sequence (DNA): TGTGCCTGTGAGCGCGTACTGGGGGACCGCTCCTGGGACACCCGACAGATGTTTTTC.

For this clone: This DNA's translation differs at residue 7 from TCRdb's protein, which comes from a much larger clone; a read error is likely, and the protein shown is translated from the DNA. This sequence joins TRDV2 and TRDJ1; possibly TRDD3 for D (5 bases). CDR3 length: 14 amino acids. The V end was cut by 1 base, the J end by 4 bases, with 12 bases between. CDR1 GEAIGNYY and CDR2 EKD come from the germline V gene. The CDR3 sequence is CACDTLWGHDKLIF. The CDR3 nucleotides are TGTGCCTGTGACACGCTGTGGGGTCACGATAAACTCATCTTT.

V gene TRDV2 combines with J gene TRDJ1; 12 bases are shared with TRDD3. The CDR3 has 16 residues. Trimming took 3 bases from V and 4 from J; bases not matched to a gene: 8. Germline V gives CDR1 GEAIGNYY, CDR2 EKD. This CDR3 reads CACDALLGDTDDKLIF. The CDR3 DNA reads as TGTGCCTGTGACGCTTTACTGGGGGATACTGACGATAAACTCATCTTT.

There are a few counts of this clone. TCRdb records a much larger clone's protein for this DNA, with a difference at residue 14 that likely arises from a read error; the protein given is the translation of the DNA. This sequence joins TRDV2 and TRDJ1, with 13 positions matching TRDD3. CDR3 size: 17 residues. Germline loops: CDR1 GEAIGNYY, CDR2 EKD. CDR3 coding DNA: TGTGCCTGTGACACTCTACTGGGGGATACGTCGACCGATAGACTCATCTTT. Protein: CACDTLLGDTSTDRLIF.

This clone was seen only a few times. One base separates it from a far larger clone, so it is likely a read error. Distinct nucleotide sequences in the sample also encode this CDR3. The chain couples TRDV2 to TRDJ1; 13 bases agree with TRDD3. In germline, CDR1 is GEAIGNYY, CDR2 EKD. The V segment lost 0 bases and the J segment 0 bases; nucleotides outside the gene matches: 9. The CDR3 runs to 19 residues. The CDR3 here is CACDTLNWGIRPNTDKLIF. For the CDR3, the DNA is TGTGCCTGTGACACCTTGAACTGGGGGATACGCCCCAACACCGATAAACTCATCTTT.

This clone was picked up a small number of times. This likely traces to a read error, being one base from a far larger clone. The same CDR3 arises from other DNA sequences in this sample as well. The V and J genes are TRDV2 and TRDJ1; 10 nucleotides align to TRDD3. CDR3 size: 18 residues. Germline CDR1 and CDR2: GEAIGNYY and EKD. The CDR3 DNA is TGTGCCTGCGACACCGTAATGGGGGATACTCTGCTAACCGATAAACTCATCTTT. This codes for CACDTVMGDTLLTDKLIF.

This clone was detected a few times. Given a far larger clone just one base away, this is likely a sequencing read error. Other DNA sequences in the sample encode the same CDR3. The V and J genes are TRDV2 and TRDJ1; D is perhaps TRDD3 (5 bases). This CDR3 has 15 amino acids. Between the trimmed V and J ends, which lost 3 bases and 2 bases, there was a span of 15 bases. Looked up from germline, CDR1 is GEAIGNYY and CDR2 is EKD. DNA for the CDR3: TGTGCCTGTGACCCCTTGGGGCTCAATACCGATAAACTCATCTTT. Its translation is CACDPLGLNTDKLIF.

This clone was seen a few times. With a much larger clone just one base away, this may be a read error. V gene TRDV2 combines with J gene TRDJ1; unclear D gene. CDR1 and CDR2 (germline): GEAIGNYY, EKD. This CDR3 has 19 residues. CDR3 coding DNA: TGTGCCCGTGACACCGTTCGGTCCGTCGGGACCCGGTACACCGATAAACTCATCTTT. Amino acids: CARDTVRSVGTRYTDKLIF.

This clone was counted only a few times. A much larger clone lies one base from this, so it may be a read error. Different DNA sequences within this sample yield the same CDR3. V and J are TRDV2 and TRDJ1; 7 nucleotides agree with TRDD3. In germline, CDR1 is GEAIGNYY, CDR2 EKD. The CDR3 has 15 amino acids. The J segment lost 8 bases and the V segment lost 1 base, leaving 12 bases of the junction unmatched. CDR3 DNA sequence: TGTGCCTGTGACACTCTTACTGGGGCATGGGACAAACTCATCTTT. Encoded protein: CACDTLTGAWDKLIF.

Note on this clone: The amino acid sequence in TCRdb belongs to a much larger clone and departs from this DNA's translation at residue 4, likely a sequencing read error; the sequence shown is translated from the DNA. This sequence joins TRDV2 and TRDJ1; 10 nucleotides align to TRDD3. The CDR3 covers 17 residues. The germline V gene has CDR1 GEAIGNYY and CDR2 EKD. The CDR3 is CACGTVRGIRNPDKLIF. The CDR3 nucleotides are TGTGCCTGTGGCACCGTCCGGGGGATACGAAATCCCGATAAACTCATCTTT.

Ten or more counts support this clone. The CDR3 loop is CACDTGDWGRSSSWDTRQMFF. CDR3 DNA sequence: TGTGCCTGTGACACCGGTGACTGGGGGAGATCCAGCTCCTGGGACACCCGACAGATGTTTTTC. This chain connects TRDV2 to TRDJ3, with 9 bases identical to TRDD3. CDR3 length equals 21 residues. After removal of 0 bases from V and 0 bases from J, the junction contained 11 bases not matched to a gene. Germline CDR1 GEAIGNYY, CDR2 EKD.

This clone was counted between two and nine times. A read error likely explains why the TCRdb protein, taken from a much larger clone, differs from this DNA's translation at residue 14; the protein shown is translated from the DNA. The chain couples TRDV2 to TRDJ1; TRDD3 aligns across 10 bases. The germline CDR1 and CDR2 sequences are GEAIGNYY and EKD. There are 16 residues in the CDR3. The CDR3 DNA reads as TGTGCCTGTGACGTACTGGGGGATCGAGACACCGATAAACCCATCTTT. This sequence encodes CACDVLGDRDTDKPIF.

This clone was counted between two and nine times. A much more abundant neighbour one base away suggests this may be a read error. Other DNA sequences from this sample encode an identical CDR3 as well. The chain recombines TRDV2 with TRDJ1; D gene uncertain. CDR3 length: 14 amino acids. The ends were cut back, 3 bases at V and 3 bases at J, with 13 bases in the middle. Germline V gene data show CDR1 as GEAIGNYY and CDR2 as EKD. CDR3 in amino acids: CACDPLVSPDKLIF. The DNA of the CDR3 is TGTGCCTGTGACCCCCTAGTATCGCCCGATAAACTCATCTTT.

This clone was recorded a few times. It may be a read error: a sequence one base away is much more abundant. Other DNA sequences within the sample encode an identical CDR3. The CDR3 is CACDTLGGTDKLIF. In DNA, the CDR3 is TGTGCCTGTGACACGTTAGGGGGCACCGATAAACTCATCTTT. The gene calls are TRDV2 and TRDJ1; D is perhaps TRDD3 (5 bases). Germline V gene lookup returns CDR1 GEAIGNYY and CDR2 EKD. The CDR3 is made up of 14 amino acids. V lost 1 base and J lost 1, with 9 bases in between.

This clone has just a few counts. The gene calls are TRDV2 and TRDJ3, with 10 bases identical to TRDD3. V lost 0 bases and J lost 0; bases outside the gene matches: 7. CDR1 and CDR2 from the germline V gene are GEAIGNYY and EKD. CDR3 size: 20 residues. CDR3 loop: CACDTGTGGSLSWDTRQMFF. The CDR3, as DNA: TGTGCCTGTGACACCGGTACTGGGGGATCCCTCTCCTGGGACACCCGACAGATGTTTTTC.

The rearrangement links TRDV2 to TRDJ1, with 12 positions matching TRDD3. This CDR3 has 19 residues. Per germline, CDR1 GEAIGNYY and CDR2 EKD. The J segment lost 3 bases and the V segment lost 3 bases, leaving 16 bases of the junction unmatched. The CDR3 loop reads CACDSVLGDTSSNADKLIF. For the CDR3, the DNA is TGTGCCTGTGACTCGGTACTGGGGGATACCTCGTCGAACGCCGATAAACTCATCTTT.

This clone was seen more than once but under ten times. This probably arose from a read error, given a far larger clone one base away. This same CDR3 is encoded by further DNA sequences in the sample. The chain joins TRDV2 to TRDJ3; 7 bases align to TRDD3. Per germline, CDR1 GEAIGNYY and CDR2 EKD. This CDR3 is 18 amino acids long. The CDR3 nucleotides are TGTGCCTGTGACACCCCTGGGGGTAGCTCCTGGGACACCCGACAGATGTTTTTT. This translates into CACDTPGGSSWDTRQMFF.

For this clone: Being one base from a much bigger clone, this may be a read error. The identical CDR3 is also encoded by other nucleotide sequences in the sample. The chain links TRDV2 to TRDJ1; 9 bases are a match to TRDD3. V dropped 0 bases and J dropped 9; count of bases not matched to a gene: 10. This CDR3 contains 15 residues. In germline, CDR1 is GEAIGNYY, CDR2 EKD. CDR3 sequence: CACDTLGDSTLELIF. Written as DNA, the CDR3 is TGTGCCTGTGACACCCTGGGGGATTCAACTCTCGAACTCATCTTT.

As concerns this clone: A far larger clone is one base from this, pointing to a likely read error. The same CDR3 can be traced to other DNA sequences in this sample. The rearrangement joins TRDV2 to TRDJ3, with TRDD3 identical over 12 bases. The CDR3 spans 20 residues. Germline-derived CDR1 and CDR2 are GEAIGNYY and EKD. CDR3 protein: CACDKAGGYDGSWDTRQMFF. In DNA form, the CDR3 reads TGTGCTTGTGACAAGGCTGGGGGATACGATGGCTCCTGGGACACCCGACAGATGTTTTTC.